Following are 28 T cell receptor beta chains from one sample sequenced in a study of T-cell reconstitution after alpha-beta-depleted transplantation in children. Construction of the TCRbeta library involved unique molecular identifiers. TCRdb reprocessed the PCR reads via MiXCR and lists one record per CDR3 protein. Counted here are about 400,000 distinct CDR3 sequences, about a fifth occurring once; the ten biggest clones make up 3.8%. The sequencing here drew on PBMCs from the stem cell graft donor, taken from the stem cell graft. Every receptor here comes from a human donor who donated a stem cell graft to a child with acute myeloid leukemia.

As to this clonotype: This may come from a read error, since a much larger clone is one base off. V and J are TRBV7-9 and TRBJ1-5, with TRBD1 identical over 9 bases. This CDR3 has 14 residues. Looked up from germline, CDR1 is SEHNR and CDR2 is FQNEAQ (reference sequence). The V and J ends lost 5 bases and 4 bases, in that order; junction bases with no gene match: 3. CDR3 residues: CASSTGTGNQPQHF. In DNA, the CDR3 is TGTGCCAGCAGCACCGGGACAGGGAATCAGCCCCAGCATTTT.

The chain recombines TRBV5-8 with TRBJ1-4; tentative D call: TRBD1 (6 bases). The V and J ends lost 2 bases and 4 bases respectively, with 18 bases between them. Germline-derived CDR1 and CDR2 are SGHTS and YDEGEE. The CDR3 is 17 amino acids. In DNA form, the CDR3 reads TGTGCCAGCAGCTTTTGGGTCCCCCAGGGGATTAATGAAAAACTGTTTTTT. It codes for CASSFWVPQGINEKLFF.

This chain joins TRBV5-6 and TRBJ1-2, with TRBD1 identical over 12 bases. After removal of 4 bases from V and 4 bases from J, the junction contained 8 bases not matched to a gene. Germline CDR1 reads SGHDT; CDR2 reads YYEEEE. The CDR3 has 16 amino acids. The chain's CDR3 is CASSLLGQGAAYGYTF. CDR3 DNA: TGTGCCAGCAGCCTCCTGGGACAGGGGGCCGCCTATGGCTACACCTTC.

This rearrangement joins TRBV15 to TRBJ2-3; tentative D call: TRBD2 (6 bases). The CDR3 is 15 amino acids. The ends were cut back, 1 base at V and 5 bases at J, with 13 bases in the middle. The germline gives CDR1 LNHNV, CDR2 YYDKDF (reference sequence). CDR3 in amino acids: CATSRAMEGGDTQYF. In DNA, the CDR3 is TGTGCCACCAGCAGAGCTATGGAGGGCGGAGATACGCAGTATTTT.

This clonotype was seen a single time. The CDR3 sequence is CASRNRGSNEKLFF. The CDR3 DNA follows: TGTGCCAGCAGAAACAGGGGATCCAATGAAAAACTGTTTTTT. The rearrangement joins TRBV28 to TRBJ1-4; 7 positions agree with TRBD1. This CDR3 has 14 amino acids. V was pared by 6 bases and J by 5 bases, with 6 bases of the junction left unmatched. CDR1 is MDHEN, CDR2 SYDVKM, per germline.

This clonotype was recorded a few times. The chain uses TRBV29-1 and TRBJ2-3; D may be TRBD2 (6 bases). The length of the CDR3 is 14 residues. V was trimmed by 5 bases and J by 4 bases, leaving 16 bases between them. Germline values: CDR1 SQVTM, CDR2 ANQGSEA. This CDR3 reads CSVTGGREPDTQYF. DNA of the CDR3: TGCAGCGTTACGGGTGGCCGGGAGCCAGATACGCAGTATTTT.

This clonotype was counted only a few times. This rearrangement joins TRBV12-3 or TRBV12-4 to TRBJ2-7, with 7 nucleotides matching TRBD2. The length of the CDR3 is 15 residues. V lost 6 bases and J lost 1; bases outside the gene matches: 9. In nucleotides, the CDR3 is TGTGCCAGCAGGCCGTCTAGCGGCAGATCCTACGAGCAGTACTTC. It translates to CASRPSSGRSYEQYF.

This clonotype was seen ten or more times. The J gene is TRBJ2-5, the V gene TRBV10-2; possible D gene TRBD2, 5 bases. Trimming took off 8 bases at V and 7 bases at J, with 5 bases between the two ends. This CDR3 spans 9 amino acids. Germline V gene data show CDR1 as WSHSY and CDR2 as SAAADI. The CDR3 sequence is CASRGTQYF. Here the CDR3 DNA reads TGCGCCAGCCGGGGGACCCAGTACTTC.

The V call is TRBV4-1, the J call TRBJ2-4, with D tentatively TRBD2 (6 bases). Germline V gives CDR1 MGHRA, CDR2 YSYEKL. Trimming stripped 4 bases from V and 7 bases from J, with 17 bases between. The CDR3 extends over 15 amino acids. CDR3 sequence reads: CASSRIGGGDNIQYF. The CDR3 DNA reads as TGCGCCAGCAGCCGCATTGGGGGAGGAGATAACATTCAGTACTTC.

This chain joins TRBV7-9 and TRBJ2-7; TRBD2 agrees at 9 bases. The CDR3 spans 15 residues. Trimming at V came to 4 bases and at J to 6 bases, leaving 10 bases not matched to a gene. Germline CDR1 is SEHNR and CDR2 is FQNEAQ (reference sequence). The CDR3 DNA sequence: TGTGCCAGCAGCTCTAAAGGGGGACTAGCAGCCGAGCAGTACTTC. Encoded protein: CASSSKGGLAAEQYF.

This clonotype was observed at least ten times. V usage is TRBV27 and J usage is TRBJ2-7; D remains unclear. Looked up from germline, CDR1 is MNHEY and CDR2 is SMNVEV (reference sequence). The CDR3 consists of 15 residues. Trimming took off 8 bases at V and 4 bases at J, with 21 bases between the two ends. In nucleotides, the CDR3 is TGTGCCAGCGCCCCTGCGGCAAGCTTTGTTTACGAGCAGTACTTC. Its protein is CASAPAASFVYEQYF.

V gene TRBV12-5 combines with J gene TRBJ2-7; D perhaps matches TRBD2 (5 bases). Germline V gene sequence: CDR1 LGHNT, CDR2 FRNRAP. The CDR3 contains 16 residues. Trimming cost V 6 bases and J 2 bases, with 20 bases left between them. Here the CDR3 DNA reads TGTGCTAGTGGGCGGGTAAGGGTTCATCGGACCTACGAGCAGTACTTC. Its translation: CASGRVRVHRTYEQYF.

This clonotype turned up a few times. This chain links TRBV6-5 with TRBJ2-3; 9 bases align to TRBD1. The V gene end was trimmed by 6 bases and the J gene end by 3 bases; junction bases not matched to a gene: 10. There are 16 residues in the CDR3. Germline values: CDR1 MNHEY, CDR2 SVGAGI. CDR3: CASSSPGTGWTDTQYF. CDR3 DNA sequence: TGTGCCAGCAGCAGTCCCGGGACAGGGTGGACAGATACGCAGTATTTT.

In this sample, this clonotype turned up a few times. The chain recombines TRBV20-1 with TRBJ2-2, with unresolved D. CDR3 length equals 13 residues. The V and J ends lost 0 bases and 5 bases respectively, with 7 bases between them. Germline loops: CDR1 DFQATT, CDR2 SNEGSKA (reference sequence). CDR3 in amino acids: CSARDRPTGELFF. CDR3 nucleotide sequence: TGCAGTGCTAGAGATAGGCCGACCGGGGAGCTGTTTTTT.

The rearrangement links TRBV12-3 or TRBV12-4 to TRBJ2-5; 12 nucleotides agree with TRBD2. Losses at the gene ends were 1 base for V and 2 bases for J; bases not matched to a gene: 2. There are 16 residues in the CDR3. CDR3 in DNA: TGTGCCAGCAGTTTAGTCCTAGCGGGAGGGCAAGAGACCCAGTACTTC. This sequence encodes CASSLVLAGGQETQYF.

V usage is TRBV7-2 and J usage is TRBJ1-1; D remains ambiguous. The CDR3 consists of 14 residues. The V gene's germline CDR1 is SGHTA and CDR2 FQGNSA. The V end lost 3 bases, the J end lost 5 bases, and 13 bases lay between the germline ends. The CDR3 loop reads CASSFPPFETEAFF. The CDR3 DNA is TGTGCCAGCAGCTTTCCCCCTTTTGAGACTGAAGCTTTCTTT.

Only one count was recorded for this clonotype. The genes are TRBV12-3 or TRBV12-4 and TRBJ1-5; D is unclear. V dropped 5 bases and J dropped 0 bases, with 8 bases sitting between them. The CDR3 loop spans 14 amino acids. CDR3 DNA sequence: TGTGCCAGCAGTCCGACCTATAGCAATCAGCCCCAGCATTTT. It translates to CASSPTYSNQPQHF.

This clonotype has just a few counts. This CDR3 reads CASSLEGTMNTEAFF. CDR3 nucleotides: TGTGCCAGCAGCTTAGAGGGGACCATGAACACTGAAGCTTTCTTT. The chain couples TRBV7-2 to TRBJ1-1; possible D gene TRBD1, 5 bases. Germline V lookup: CDR1 SGHTA, CDR2 FQGNSA. CDR3 length: 15 residues. Trimming left V 1 base short and J 0 bases short, with 9 bases between.

The CDR3 spells CSARGSTGTASYNEQFF. The CDR3 bases are TGCAGTGCTAGGGGGTCAACCGGGACAGCTTCCTACAATGAGCAGTTCTTC. This rearrangement joins TRBV20-1 to TRBJ2-1; 7 nucleotides align to TRBD1. V lost 3 bases, J lost 1 base, and 12 bases stayed unmatched. This CDR3 is built from 17 residues. Germline V gene sequence: CDR1 DFQATT, CDR2 SNEGSKA (reference sequence).

The rearrangement joins TRBV5-1 to TRBJ1-1; D unclear. V was cut by 2 bases and J by 8 bases, with 13 bases left in between. This CDR3 is 13 amino acids long. Germline V gene sequence: CDR1 SGHRS, CDR2 YFSETQ. CDR3 sequence (DNA): TGCGCCAGCAGCTTTGGACCTCAAGGGGAAGCTTTCTTT. Translation gives CASSFGPQGEAFF.

This clonotype was counted a few times. The V and J genes are TRBV12-3 or TRBV12-4 and TRBJ2-2; D is uncertain. V lost 3 bases and J 7 bases, leaving 12 bases between the germline ends. CDR3 length: 14 amino acids. In DNA form, the CDR3 reads TGTGCCAGCAGTTTTTCCTCGGTGATCGGGGAGCTGTTTTTT. As protein: CASSFSSVIGELFF.

This clonotype turned up a few times. V and J are TRBV5-1 and TRBJ1-1; D remains ambiguous. CDR1 SGHRS and CDR2 YFSETQ come from the germline V gene. This CDR3 has 14 residues. Trimming pared 5 bases from V and 5 bases from J, leaving 16 bases between. The CDR3 loop reads CASRSHGEMTEAFF. For the CDR3, the DNA is TGCGCCAGCAGGTCCCACGGGGAAATGACTGAAGCTTTCTTT.

This clonotype was observed a handful of times. V gene TRBV28 combines with J gene TRBJ2-7, with D tentatively TRBD1 (6 bases). The CDR3 is 14 residues long. V was pared by 8 bases and J by 3 bases, with 17 bases between. Germline CDR1 reads MDHEN; CDR2 reads SYDVKM. CDR3 sequence reads: CASGFRGSYYEQYF. In nucleotides, the CDR3 is TGTGCCAGCGGATTCAGGGGAAGTTACTACGAGCAGTACTTC.

Notes on this clonotype: This may be a read error: a much more frequent sequence differs by one nucleotide. This chain uses TRBV15 with TRBJ2-1; D is perhaps TRBD2 (6 bases). The germline CDR1 and CDR2 sequences are LNHNV and YYDKDF (reference sequence). This CDR3 is built from 13 residues. Trimming cost V 1 base and J 7 bases, with 8 bases left between them. For the CDR3, the DNA is TGTGCCACCAGCAGAGGACTAGGGAATGAGCAGTTCTTC. Translation: CATSRGLGNEQFF. Variable domain in full (rest from reference TRBV15 and TRBJ2-1): DAMVIQNPRYQVTQFGKPVTLSCSQTLNHNVMYWYQQKSSQAPKLLFHYYDKDFNNEADTPDNFQSRRPNTSFCFLDIRSPGLGDTAMYLCATSRGLGNEQFFGPGTRLTVL.

The table lists this clonotype with many counts. This chain uses TRBV6-5 with TRBJ2-1; D may match TRBD1 or TRBD2 (5 bases each). This CDR3 contains 13 residues. Germline CDR1 MNHEY, CDR2 SVGAGI. The V gene lost 2 bases and the J gene lost 7 bases, with 9 bases spanning the gap. CDR3 residues: CASSYGGLNEQFF. The CDR3 DNA sequence: TGTGCCAGCAGTTACGGGGGTTTAAATGAGCAGTTCTTC.

This clonotype has just a few counts. The genes are TRBV20-1 and TRBJ2-3, with 14 bases lining up with TRBD2. Unmatched junction bases numbered 7, after V lost 1 base and J lost 1 base. Germline V lookup: CDR1 DFQATT, CDR2 SNEGSKA (reference sequence). This CDR3 contains 18 residues. The CDR3 is CSARGLAGGLWRTDTQYF. Here the CDR3 DNA reads TGCAGTGCTAGAGGACTAGCGGGAGGGTTGTGGCGCACAGATACGCAGTATTTT.

The V call is TRBV14, the J call TRBJ2-1; 10 nucleotides line up with TRBD2. Germline assignment: CDR1 SGHDN and CDR2 FVKESK. V shed 3 bases and J 0 bases; nucleotides not matched to a gene: 5. This CDR3 spans 17 amino acids. The CDR3 bases are TGTGCCAGCAGCCACGTACTAGCGGGGCCCTCCTACAATGAGCAGTTCTTC. Translation gives CASSHVLAGPSYNEQFF.

This clonotype has just a few counts. The chain recombines TRBV6-8 with TRBJ2-7; 8 bases align to TRBD1. The V gene end was trimmed by 11 bases and the J gene end by 3 bases; junction bases not matched to a gene: 6. There are 12 residues in the CDR3. The V gene's germline CDR1 is MNHGY and CDR2 SAAAGT. The CDR3 DNA reads as TGTGCCTACTCCGGACAGGGCTACGAGCAGTACTTC. Translated: CAYSGQGYEQYF.